This T cell receptor beta chain is drawn from a study of cytomegalovirus exposure and HLA in healthy donors. Study outcomes and limitations: Several of the most significant clusters were apparently associated with common viral pathogens in a later analysis. A previous analysis found most TCR beta V segments productive roughly 87% or roughly 30% of the time.

With respect to this clone: Its antigen is not identified.

60 Vbeta and 13 Jbeta primers were used in PCR. TCRdb keeps only in-frame clones here, not all; method: immunoSEQ multiplex PCR. The sample has about 180,000 clones; roughly 80% are singletons. CDR3 length: 13 amino acids. The V gene's germline CDR1 is MGHDK and CDR2 SYGVNS. Trimming cost V 5 bases and J 7 bases, with 14 bases left between them. The chain is built from TRBV25-1 and TRBJ1-2, with D perhaps TRBD1 (6 bases). Sequencing was carried out using PBMCs. The receptor was derived from a man aged 55-75 years in good health and CMV-seronegative. The CDR3 nucleotides read TGTGCCAGCAGTACTACAGGGTGGTCTGGCTACACCTTC. It yields the protein CASSTTGWSGYTF.